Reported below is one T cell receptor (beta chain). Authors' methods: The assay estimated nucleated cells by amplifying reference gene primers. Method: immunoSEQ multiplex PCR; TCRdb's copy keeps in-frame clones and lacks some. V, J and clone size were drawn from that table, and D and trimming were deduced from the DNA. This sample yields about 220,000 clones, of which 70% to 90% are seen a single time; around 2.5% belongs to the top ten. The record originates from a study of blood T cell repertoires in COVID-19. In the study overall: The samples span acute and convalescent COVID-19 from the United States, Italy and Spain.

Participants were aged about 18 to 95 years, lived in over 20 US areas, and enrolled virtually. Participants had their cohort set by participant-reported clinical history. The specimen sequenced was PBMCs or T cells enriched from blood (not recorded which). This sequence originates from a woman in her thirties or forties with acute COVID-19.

This CDR3 is CASSAGQISSGANVLTF. CDR3 DNA sequence: TGCGCCAGCAGCGCGGGACAGATAAGCTCTGGGGCCAACGTCCTGACTTTC. The chain joins TRBV5-1 to TRBJ2-6, with D maybe TRBD1 (7 bases). The CDR3 sequence is 17 residues long. V lost 4 bases and J lost 0, with 14 bases in between. Germline CDR1 SGHRS, CDR2 YFSETQ.